Sequencing of this T cell receptor beta chain was carried out in a study of T cell responses to AZD1222 COVID-19 vaccine. As to this clone: Its cognate antigen is unknown.

Study-level results: Increased Spike-specific TCR breadth and depth were observed after two AZD1222 doses. It was only after the peak T cell response that any repertoires were sampled. Females outnumbered males among donors, who were mostly white British; clonal diversity was possibly underestimated. It was only six AZD1222 recipients who were seropositive at baseline.

The assay was immunoSEQ multiplex PCR, and TCRdb's table has in-frame clones only and misses some. The sample shows some 190,000 clones, 90% to 95% of them seen only once. The receptor comes from an adult who received the AZD1222 COVID-19 vaccine. This specimen consisted of peripheral blood, obtained 28 days after the second AZD1222 dose.

This CDR3 reads CASIGTGPTGELFF. CDR3 sequence (DNA): TGCGCCAGCATTGGGACAGGGCCCACCGGGGAGCTGTTTTTT. This chain uses TRBV10-2 with TRBJ2-2; 9 nucleotides align to TRBD1. Per the germline V gene, CDR1 is WSHSY and CDR2 is SAAADI. This CDR3 spans 14 amino acids. With 7 bases clipped from V and 4 bases from J, the junction kept 4 bases outside the gene matches.